The clone carrying this TCR beta chain counts as medium-sized. Its specificity is unknown. The sort gate was single viable CD3+CD4+CD8-CD45RO+ cells for memory CD4+ T cells. The method was immunoSEQ multiplex PCR; TCRdb's version includes in-frame clones alone and lacks a portion of them. The repertoire has over 60,000 clones, more than 70% of them found once; the top ten carry approximately 0.81%. This specimen comes from a study of memory CD4+ T cells and cytomegalovirus serostatus. CDR1 SGHTA and CDR2 FQGTGA come from the germline V gene. This CDR3 has 17 residues. Deletions cut 2 bases from V and 1 base from J, with 17 bases between. Study-wide results and limits: Of 150 to 200 reported CMV TCRbeta sequences, under 70 were found in memory CD4+ repertoires.

The material sequenced was memory CD4+ T cells from blood. The sequence was obtained from an adult in good health and CMV-seronegative. The V and J genes are TRBV7-3 and TRBJ1-1; D is ambiguous. CDR3: CASSLWGLTDGNTEAFF. In DNA form, the CDR3 reads TGTGCCAGCAGCTTATGGGGATTGACGGACGGGAACACTGAAGCTTTCTTT.